This TCR beta chain was recorded in a study of blood T cell repertoires in COVID-19. Study at large: Samples representing acute and convalescent COVID-19 were sourced from the United States, Italy and Spain. In each case, the material was cDNA or gDNA derived from T cells, B-cell-depleted T cells, or PBMCs.

Trimming took 8 bases from V and 8 from J; bases not matched to a gene: 9. CDR3 size: 13 residues. From germline, CDR1 is LNHDA and CDR2 SQIVND (reference sequence). This clone was picked up one time. Authors' methods: Using reference gene primer amplification, nucleated cell counts were estimated. Libraries were prepared by immunoSEQ multiplex PCR; TCRdb keeps only in-frame clonotypes and omits some of them. The V and J calls and the clone size are those of that table, but D and trimming were determined from the DNA. The repertoire holds over 150,000 clones, with under 85% as singletons. The specimen sequenced was peripheral blood. The chain couples TRBV19 to TRBJ1-2; 9 positions agree with TRBD1. This clonotype originated in a human donor in a cohort sampled during active COVID-19. CDR3: CASGMGTGNGYTF. In nucleotides, the CDR3 is TGTGCCAGTGGCATGGGGACAGGGAACGGCTACACCTTC. The full variable domain, rest sourced from reference TRBV19 and TRBJ1-2, is DGGITQSPKYLFRKEGQNVTLSCEQNLNHDAMYWYRQDPGQGLRLIYYSQIVNDFQKGDIAEGYSVSREKKESFPLTVTSAQKNPTAFYLCASGMGTGNGYTFGSGTRLTVV.